This paragraph reports one TCR beta chain. Its specificity is unknown. This entry is derived from a study of OX40 agonist ivuxolimab in advanced cancers. Study-level results: Several nonresponders also turned out to have low normalized T-cell clonal expansion.

This CDR3 region has 12 residues. Germline-derived CDR1 and CDR2 are MNHEY and SMNVEV (reference sequence). The V gene lost 7 bases and the J gene lost 1 base, with 6 bases spanning the gap. Generated by immunoSEQ multiplex PCR, the TCRdb table keeps only in-frame clones and is missing some. The sample records fewer than 95,000 clones, approximately 90% being singletons. Exclusion of a patient followed from autoimmune disease history or systemic immunosuppression. The receptor was isolated from an adult with an advanced solid tumor such as melanoma, head and neck, liver or kidney cancer. V gene TRBV27 combines with J gene TRBJ2-3; perhaps D is TRBD1 or TRBD2 (5 bases each). The specimen was CD4+ or CD8+ T cells sorted from blood, collected in a trial of the OX40 agonist ivuxolimab. The CDR3 loop is CASMGGTDTQYF. CDR3 nucleotides: TGTGCCAGCATGGGGGGCACAGATACGCAGTATTTT.